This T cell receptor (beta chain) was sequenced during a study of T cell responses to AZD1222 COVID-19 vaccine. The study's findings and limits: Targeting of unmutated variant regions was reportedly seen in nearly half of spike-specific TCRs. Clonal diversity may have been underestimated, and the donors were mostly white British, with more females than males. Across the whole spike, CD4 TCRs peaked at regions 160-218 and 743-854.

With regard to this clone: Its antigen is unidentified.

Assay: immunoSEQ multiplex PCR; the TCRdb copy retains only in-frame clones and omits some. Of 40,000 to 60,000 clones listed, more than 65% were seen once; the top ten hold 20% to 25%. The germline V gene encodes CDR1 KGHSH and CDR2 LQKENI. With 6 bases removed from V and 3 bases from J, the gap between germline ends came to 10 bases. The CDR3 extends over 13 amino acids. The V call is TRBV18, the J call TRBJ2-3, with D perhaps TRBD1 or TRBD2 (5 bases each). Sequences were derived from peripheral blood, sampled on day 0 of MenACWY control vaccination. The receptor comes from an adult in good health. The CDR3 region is CASSLGVTDTQYF. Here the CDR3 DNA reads TGTGCCAGCTCGCTGGGGGTTACAGATACGCAGTATTTT.